This entry lists 13 T cell receptor beta chains sequenced from one sample in a study of T cells in Graves' hyperthyroidism and ophthalmopathy (dated by TCRdb to about 2019). To prepare the library, multiplex PCR was applied. TCRdb shows the sequencer as Illumina HiSeq 2000. The TCR beta CDR3 regions were amplified from the RNA transcripts. The TCR CDR3 was subjected to a first round of RT-PCR using the HTBI primer set and the Qiagen OneStep RT-PCR kit. TCRdb passed the public sequencing reads through fastp at Q25 and MiXCR, retaining productive beta sequences. For every CDR3 protein sequence, its rows merge into one entry that carries the most common genes and DNA. In all, the sample holds hundreds of thousands of distinct CDR3 sequences, and 15% to 18% of those were seen once. In total, the top ten clones hold around 7.3% of the sample. The sample taken for sequencing was blood. Receptors originate from a woman aged 18-29 years with Graves' hyperthyroidism.

There are many counts of this clonotype. The rearrangement uses TRBV2 and TRBJ1-6, with a possible D match to TRBD1 (5 bases). V was clipped by 2 bases and J by 5 bases, with 10 bases between them. This CDR3 region has 15 residues. Germline V CDR1 and CDR2: SNHLY, FYNNEI. This CDR3 is CASSERGIHNSPLHF. CDR3 in DNA: TGTGCCAGCAGTGAACGGGGGATCCATAATTCACCCCTCCACTTT.

This clonotype was recorded many times. The CDR3 DNA reads as TGTGCCAGTACCCAACCAGGGGGCAAAGAGACCCAGTACTTC. This codes for CASTQPGGKETQYF. V is TRBV19 and J is TRBJ2-5, with 8 bases aligning to TRBD1. The CDR3 covers 14 residues. Germline-derived CDR1 and CDR2 are LNHDA and SQIVND (reference sequence). Unmatched junction bases numbered 7, after V lost 7 bases and J lost 3 bases.

The table lists this clonotype with many counts. This rearrangement joins TRBV9 to TRBJ2-1; D possibly uses TRBD1 or TRBD2 (5 bases each). The V end was cut by 7 bases, the J end by 5 bases, with 13 bases between. There are 13 residues in the CDR3. Germline V CDR1 and CDR2: SGDLS, YYNGEE. This CDR3 reads CASSVVGDNEQFF. Here the CDR3 DNA reads TGTGCCAGCTCAGTGGTGGGGGACAATGAGCAGTTCTTC.

Ten or more counts support this clonotype. The chain is built from TRBV13 and TRBJ2-7; D tentatively reads TRBD1 or TRBD2 (5 bases each). The CDR3 covers 14 residues. With 5 bases removed from V and 6 bases from J, the gap between germline ends came to 17 bases. The germline CDR1 and CDR2 sequences are PRHDT and FYEKMQ (reference sequence). The chain's CDR3 is CASSPGTPETEQYF. In DNA, the CDR3 is TGTGCCAGCAGCCCCGGGACCCCGGAAACCGAGCAGTACTTC.

The sample holds many counts of this clonotype. V gene TRBV5-1 combines with J gene TRBJ2-5; D is unresolved. This CDR3 has 14 residues. Between the trimmed V and J ends, which lost 7 bases and 1 base, there was a span of 14 bases. In germline, CDR1 is SGHRS, CDR2 YFSETQ. CDR3: CASSIDSLQETQYF. The CDR3 bases are TGCGCCAGCTCCATCGACTCACTCCAAGAGACCCAGTACTTC.

The sample holds a few counts of this clonotype. The rearrangement uses TRBV24-1 and TRBJ2-1; TRBD1 agrees at 8 bases. In germline, CDR1 is KGHDR, CDR2 SFDVKD. V lost 4 bases, J lost 6 bases, and 4 bases stayed unmatched. The CDR3 loop spans 14 amino acids. The CDR3 DNA follows: TGTGCCACCAGTGAGGACAGGGCGGGCAATGAGCAGTTCTTC. It codes for CATSEDRAGNEQFF.

This clonotype showed up many times. V gene TRBV6-1 combines with J gene TRBJ2-5; 10 nucleotides line up with TRBD2. This CDR3 has 15 amino acids. The trim removed 5 bases at V and 5 bases at J, leaving 8 bases unmatched. Germline V gives CDR1 MNHNS, CDR2 SASEGT. CDR3 coding DNA: TGTGCCAGCAGTAAAACTAGCGGGATGGGGGAGACCCAGTACTTC. This translates into CASSKTSGMGETQYF.

This clonotype was seen ten or more times. The gene calls are TRBV30 and TRBJ1-2, with D perhaps TRBD1 (6 bases). The CDR3 extends over 13 amino acids. Germline loops: CDR1 GTSNPN, CDR2 SVGIG (reference sequence). V shed 2 bases and J shed 7 bases, with 14 bases lying between them. DNA for the CDR3: TGTGCCTGGAGTAGACAGGTTTCTAGTGGCTACACCTTC. It yields the protein CAWSRQVSSGYTF.

This clonotype was counted many times. The chain combines TRBV6-1 with TRBJ1-5; unclear D gene. This CDR3 has 15 residues. CDR1 is MNHNS and CDR2 is SASEGT in the germline V gene. Deletions cut 6 bases from V and 2 bases from J, with 14 bases between. The CDR3 DNA reads as TGTGCCAGCAGCGACCAAGGGCTTCGCAATCAGCCCCAGCATTTT. This codes for CASSDQGLRNQPQHF.

Concerning this clonotype: Given a much more abundant clone one base away, this may be a read error. This chain connects TRBV10-3 to TRBJ1-1; 10 bases match TRBD1. The germline V gene encodes CDR1 ENHRY and CDR2 SYGVKD. The CDR3 covers 15 residues. CDR3 DNA sequence: TGTGCCATCAGAGAACCGGGACAGGGGCGCACTAAAGCTTTCTTT. Its translation is CAIREPGQGRTKAFF.

This clonotype showed up many times. The chain carries TRBV12-3 or TRBV12-4 and TRBJ1-1; D not certain. V was clipped by 6 bases and J by 1 base, with 9 bases between them. CDR3 length: 13 amino acids. DNA of the CDR3: TGTGCCAGCAGCTTATCAGGGAACACTGAAGCTTTCTTT. It codes for CASSLSGNTEAFF.

The table lists this clonotype with many counts. The chain recombines TRBV7-2 with TRBJ2-1, with a possible D match to TRBD2 (5 bases). This CDR3 contains 17 residues. V lost 0 bases and J 0 bases, leaving 12 bases between the germline ends. Germline V gene sequence: CDR1 SGHTA, CDR2 FQGNSA. CDR3 region: CASSLAQWESSYNEQFF. The CDR3 nucleotides are TGTGCCAGCAGCTTAGCGCAGTGGGAGAGCTCCTACAATGAGCAGTTCTTC.

CDR3 DNA sequence: TGCGCCAGCTTCCGTGGGGGGGGAGCGAACACTGAAGCTTTCTTT. Translated: CASFRGGGANTEAFF. The rearrangement links TRBV5-1 to TRBJ1-1; D is perhaps TRBD1 (5 bases). The CDR3 has 15 amino acids. The germline V gene has CDR1 SGHRS and CDR2 YFSETQ. V lost 7 bases, J lost 1 base, and 17 bases lay in between.